This T cell receptor (beta chain) was identified during a study of CD8 T cells in Susac syndrome. Reverse transcription used about 0.45 to 1 ug RNA and random hexamers. Amplification of TCR beta CDR3 was carried out by immunoSEQ multiplex PCR, which covered 54 Vbeta and 13 Jbeta segments. TCRdb reanalysed the immunoSEQ multiplex PCR reads using MiXCR and keeps one entry per CDR3 protein. The sample consists of 100,000 to 150,000 distinct CDR3 sequences, roughly 93% of them appearing once. Sequencing of TCR beta was performed on blood CD8+ and CD4+ T cells. TEMRA cells were FACS-enriched, and CD8+ and CD4+ T cells were isolated negatively. This clonotype was seen once. The CDR3 loop spans 14 amino acids. CDR1 and CDR2 (germline): DFQATT, SNEGSKA (reference sequence). The ends were cut back, 0 bases at V and 5 bases at J, with 10 bases in the middle.

The chain joins TRBV20-1 to TRBJ2-2, with D unclear. This TCR came from a human donor with multiple sclerosis. Sequenced sample: CD8+ T cells from PBMCs. The DNA for the CDR3 is TGCAGTGCTAGAGACATCTCTGGGACCGGGGAGCTGTTTTTT. The encoded protein is CSARDISGTGELFF.